This TCR beta chain was identified during a study of blood T cell repertoires in COVID-19. V lost 4 bases to trimming and J lost 11 bases; unmatched junction nucleotides: 6. CDR1 is LGHDT and CDR2 is YNNKEL in the germline V gene (reference sequence). This CDR3 is 13 amino acids long. Methods used by the authors: Estimation of nucleated cell counts was performed using reference gene primer amplification. Assay used: immunoSEQ multiplex PCR; TCRdb lists only in-frame clones, some missing. From that table come the V and J calls and clone size; the DNA was used to work out D and trimming. The table has about 480,000 clones, less than 90% seen once; the top ten hold about 8.2%.

The sequenced sample was peripheral blood. The clonotype originates from a woman in her fifties or sixties with COVID-19, enrolled during active disease. The genes are TRBV3-1 (or the pseudogene TRBV3-2) and TRBJ2-7; 12 bases are shared with TRBD1. The chain's CDR3 is CASSLGQGAVEYF. CDR3 in DNA: TGTGCCAGCAGCCTGGGACAGGGGGCCGTGGAGTACTTC.